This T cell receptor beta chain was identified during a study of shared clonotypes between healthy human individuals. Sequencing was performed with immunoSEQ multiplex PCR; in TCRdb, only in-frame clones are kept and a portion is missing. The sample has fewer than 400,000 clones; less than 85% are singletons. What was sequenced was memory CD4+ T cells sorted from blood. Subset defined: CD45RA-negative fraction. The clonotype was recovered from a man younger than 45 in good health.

CDR3 in amino acids: CASAPGPNSPLHF. In DNA form, the CDR3 reads TGTGCCTCCGCCCCGGGACCTAATTCACCCCTCCACTTT. V and J are TRBV30 and TRBJ1-6; possibly TRBD1 for D (5 bases). The CDR3 has 13 residues. Trimming took off 7 bases at V and 6 bases at J, with 13 bases between the two ends. Per germline, CDR1 GTSNPN and CDR2 SVGIG (reference sequence).